The subject of this entry is one T cell receptor beta chain. Its antigen is undetermined. The data are from a study of OX40 agonist ivuxolimab in advanced cancers. On the study more broadly: Dosing consisted of intravenous ivuxolimab at 0.01 to 10 mg/kg every 2 weeks. General observations from the study: There were also nonresponders showing low normalized T-cell clonal expansion.

Data came from immunoSEQ multiplex PCR; TCRdb stores just in-frame clones and leaves some out. Of roughly 76,000 clones listed, around nine tenths are singletons. J was trimmed by 4 bases and V by 5 bases; bases with no gene match: 6. This CDR3 has 15 amino acids. Per the germline V gene, CDR1 is SGHAT and CDR2 is FQNNGV. The TCR sequence derives from an adult with an advanced solid tumor such as melanoma, head and neck, liver or kidney cancer. V and J are TRBV11-2 and TRBJ2-5, with 11 bases identical to TRBD1. Sequencing was performed on CD4+ or CD8+ T cells sorted from blood, taken in a trial of the OX40 agonist ivuxolimab. The CDR3 region has the DNA TGTGCCAGCAGCGCTGAGGACAGGGGGCTAGAGACCCAGTACTTC. It yields the protein CASSAEDRGLETQYF.